This T cell receptor gamma chain is drawn from a study of Vδ1+ human thymocytes. For this clone: The target antigen is unknown.

Losses at the gene ends were 7 bases for V and 15 bases for J; bases not matched to a gene: 6. Germline V lookup: CDR1 GITISATS, CDR2 ISYDGTV (reference sequence). The CDR3 has 12 residues. The study, taken as a whole, reports: In the thymus, TRG and TRD repertoires looked highly polyclonal with Gaussian CDR3 lengths.

Extracted RNA was reverse transcribed into cDNA. The CDR3 regions were amplified by multiplex PCR from V-gene primers to a constant-region primer. TCRdb reapplied CATT to the multiplex PCR reads. The data contain about 27,000 gamma-chain clones, roughly 20% of them seen just once; the ten biggest clones take up approximately 1.9%. The chain couples TRGV9 to TRGJP. The receptor's source is a boy less than two years old who had congenital heart surgery. Sequenced material: Vdelta1+ gamma-delta thymocytes from the thymus. The subset denotes: FACS-sorted CD3+ TCRalphabeta- TCRVdelta1+ TCRVdelta2- thymocytes. The CDR3 bases are TGTGCCTTGTGTCCCTCCAAAAAAATCAAGGTATTT. This encodes CALCPSKKIKVF.